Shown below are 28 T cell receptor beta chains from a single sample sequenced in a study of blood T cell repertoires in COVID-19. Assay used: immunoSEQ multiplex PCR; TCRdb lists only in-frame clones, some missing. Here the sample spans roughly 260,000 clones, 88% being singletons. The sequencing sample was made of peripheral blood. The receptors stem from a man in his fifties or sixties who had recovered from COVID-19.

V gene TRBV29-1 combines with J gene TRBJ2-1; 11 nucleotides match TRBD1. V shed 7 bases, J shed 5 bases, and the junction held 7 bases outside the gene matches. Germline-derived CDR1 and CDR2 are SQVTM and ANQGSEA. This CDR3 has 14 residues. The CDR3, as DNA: TGCAGCGCGTGGGACAGGGGGGTCCACAATGAGCAGTTCTTC. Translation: CSAWDRGVHNEQFF.

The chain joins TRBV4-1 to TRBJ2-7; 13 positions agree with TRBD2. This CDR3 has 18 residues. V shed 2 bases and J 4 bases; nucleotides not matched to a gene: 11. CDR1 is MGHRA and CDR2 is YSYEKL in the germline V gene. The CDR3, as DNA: TGCGCCAGCAGCCAACTGGGACTAGCGGGAACCACGGGTTACGAGCAGTACTTC. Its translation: CASSQLGLAGTTGYEQYF.

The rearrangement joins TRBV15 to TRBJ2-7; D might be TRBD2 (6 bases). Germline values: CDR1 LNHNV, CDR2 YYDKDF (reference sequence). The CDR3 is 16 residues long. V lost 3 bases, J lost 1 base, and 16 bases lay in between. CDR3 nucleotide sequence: TGTGCCACCAGCAGGGGAGGTCGGGCCGAATCCTACGAGCAGTACTTC. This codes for CATSRGGRAESYEQYF.

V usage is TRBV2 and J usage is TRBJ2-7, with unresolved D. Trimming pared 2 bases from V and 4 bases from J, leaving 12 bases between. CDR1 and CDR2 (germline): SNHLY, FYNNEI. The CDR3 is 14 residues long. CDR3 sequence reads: CASSESHSLYEQYF. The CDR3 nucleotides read TGTGCCAGCAGTGAAAGTCACAGCCTTTACGAGCAGTACTTC.

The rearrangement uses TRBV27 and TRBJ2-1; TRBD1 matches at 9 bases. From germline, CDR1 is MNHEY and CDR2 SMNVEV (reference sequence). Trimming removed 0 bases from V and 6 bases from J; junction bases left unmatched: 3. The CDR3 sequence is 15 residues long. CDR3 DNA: TGTGCCAGCAGTTTATCCCGGGACAGGGCCAATGAGCAGTTCTTC. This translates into CASSLSRDRANEQFF.

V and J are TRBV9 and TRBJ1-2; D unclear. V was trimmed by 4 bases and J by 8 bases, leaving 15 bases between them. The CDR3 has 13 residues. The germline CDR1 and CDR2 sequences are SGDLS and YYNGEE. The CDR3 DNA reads TGTGCCAGCAGCCCTTACTATTGGGTCGGCTACACCTTC. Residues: CASSPYYWVGYTF.

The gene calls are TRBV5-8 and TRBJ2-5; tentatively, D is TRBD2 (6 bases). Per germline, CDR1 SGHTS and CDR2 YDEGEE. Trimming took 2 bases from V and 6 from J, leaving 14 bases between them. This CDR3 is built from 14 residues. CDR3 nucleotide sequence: TGTGCCAGCAGCTTTTCTCGGGGCGGGAAGACCCAGTACTTC. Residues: CASSFSRGGKTQYF. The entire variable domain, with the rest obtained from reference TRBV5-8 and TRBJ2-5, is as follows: EAGVTQSPTHLIKTRGQQATLRCSPISGHTSVYWYQQALGLGLQFLLWYDEGEERNRGNFPPRFSGRQFPNYSSELNVNALELEDSALYLCASSFSRGGKTQYFGPGTRLLVL.

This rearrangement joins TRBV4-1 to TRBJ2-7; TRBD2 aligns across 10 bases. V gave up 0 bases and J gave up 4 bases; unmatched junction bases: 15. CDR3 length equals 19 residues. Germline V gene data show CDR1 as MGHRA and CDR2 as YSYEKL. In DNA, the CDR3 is TGCGCCAGCAGCCAAGATCAATCCCCTAGCGGGGGAATAAGTTACGAGCAGTACTTC. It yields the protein CASSQDQSPSGGISYEQYF.

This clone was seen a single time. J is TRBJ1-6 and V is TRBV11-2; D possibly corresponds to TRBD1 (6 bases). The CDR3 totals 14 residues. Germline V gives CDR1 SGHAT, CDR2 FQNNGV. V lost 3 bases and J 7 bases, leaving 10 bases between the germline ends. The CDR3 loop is CASSFAGENSPLHF. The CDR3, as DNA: TGTGCCAGCAGCTTTGCAGGGGAAAATTCACCCCTCCACTTT.

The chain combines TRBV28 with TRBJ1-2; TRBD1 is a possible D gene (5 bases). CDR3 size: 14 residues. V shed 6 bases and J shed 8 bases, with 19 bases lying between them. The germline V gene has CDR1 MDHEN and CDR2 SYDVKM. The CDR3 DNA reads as TGTGCCAGCAGCCGTACCAATCCAGGGTTCGGCTACACCTTC. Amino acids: CASSRTNPGFGYTF.

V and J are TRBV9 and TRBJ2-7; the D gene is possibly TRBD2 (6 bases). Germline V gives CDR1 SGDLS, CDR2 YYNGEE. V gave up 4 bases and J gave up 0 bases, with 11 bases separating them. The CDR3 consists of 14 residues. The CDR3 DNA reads TGTGCCAGCAGCCGGACACTAGCCTCCTACGAGCAGTACTTC. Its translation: CASSRTLASYEQYF.

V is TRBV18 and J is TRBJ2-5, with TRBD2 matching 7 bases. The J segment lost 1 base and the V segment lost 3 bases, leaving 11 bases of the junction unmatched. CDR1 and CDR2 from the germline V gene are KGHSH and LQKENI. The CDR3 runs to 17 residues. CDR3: CASSPPGGGRIQETQYF. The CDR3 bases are TGTGCCAGCTCACCTCCTGGCGGGGGTCGGATCCAAGAGACCCAGTACTTC.

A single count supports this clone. The CDR3 protein is CASQQGDRYEQYF. The CDR3 nucleotides read TGTGCCAGCCAACAGGGGGACCGTTACGAGCAGTACTTC. This chain joins TRBV6-5 and TRBJ2-7; 8 bases are a match to TRBD1. Unmatched junction bases numbered 7, after V lost 8 bases and J lost 4 bases. The CDR3 consists of 13 residues. Per germline, CDR1 MNHEY and CDR2 SVGAGI.

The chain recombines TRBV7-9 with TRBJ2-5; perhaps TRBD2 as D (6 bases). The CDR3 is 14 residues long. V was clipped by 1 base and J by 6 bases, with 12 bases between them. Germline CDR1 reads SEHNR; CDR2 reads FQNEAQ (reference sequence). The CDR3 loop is CASSLEHGGKTQYF. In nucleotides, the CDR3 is TGTGCCAGCAGCTTAGAGCATGGGGGGAAGACCCAGTACTTC.

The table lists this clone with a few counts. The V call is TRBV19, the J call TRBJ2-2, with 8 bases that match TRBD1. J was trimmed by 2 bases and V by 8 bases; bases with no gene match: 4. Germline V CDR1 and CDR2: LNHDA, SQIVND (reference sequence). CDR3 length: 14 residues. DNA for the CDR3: TGTGCCAGTTGCAGGGGGCCCAACACCGGGGAGCTGTTTTTT. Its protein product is CASCRGPNTGELFF.

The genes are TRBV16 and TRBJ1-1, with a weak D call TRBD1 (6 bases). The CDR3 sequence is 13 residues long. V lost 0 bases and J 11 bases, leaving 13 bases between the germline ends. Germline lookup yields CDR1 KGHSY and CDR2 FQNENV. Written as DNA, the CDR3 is TGTGCCAGCAGCCAATCGGGGGCGGTGGAGGCTTTCTTT. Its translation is CASSQSGAVEAFF.

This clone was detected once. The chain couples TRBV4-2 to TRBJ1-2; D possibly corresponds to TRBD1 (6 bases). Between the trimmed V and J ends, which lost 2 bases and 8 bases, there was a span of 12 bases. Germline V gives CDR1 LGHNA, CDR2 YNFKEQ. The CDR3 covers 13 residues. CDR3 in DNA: TGTGCCAGCAGCCAACAAAAACAGGGAGGCTACACCTTC. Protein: CASSQQKQGGYTF.

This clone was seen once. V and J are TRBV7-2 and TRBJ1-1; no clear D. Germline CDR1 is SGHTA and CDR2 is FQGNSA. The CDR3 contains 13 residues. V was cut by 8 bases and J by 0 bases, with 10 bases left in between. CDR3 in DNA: TGTGCCAGCGGGCTTTCCGTGAACACTGAAGCTTTCTTT. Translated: CASGLSVNTEAFF.

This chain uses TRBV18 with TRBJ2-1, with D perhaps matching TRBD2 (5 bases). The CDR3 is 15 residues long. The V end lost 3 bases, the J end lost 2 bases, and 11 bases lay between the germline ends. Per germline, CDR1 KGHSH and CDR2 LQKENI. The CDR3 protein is CASSPSASPYNEQFF. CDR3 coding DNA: TGTGCCAGCTCACCGTCGGCTAGCCCCTACAATGAGCAGTTCTTC.

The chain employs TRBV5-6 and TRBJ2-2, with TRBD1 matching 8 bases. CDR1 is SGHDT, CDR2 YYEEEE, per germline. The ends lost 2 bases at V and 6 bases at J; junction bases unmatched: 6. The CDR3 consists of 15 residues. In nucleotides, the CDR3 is TGTGCCAGCAGCTTCAGGGGGCCAACGGCCGGGGAGCTGTTTTTT. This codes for CASSFRGPTAGELFF.

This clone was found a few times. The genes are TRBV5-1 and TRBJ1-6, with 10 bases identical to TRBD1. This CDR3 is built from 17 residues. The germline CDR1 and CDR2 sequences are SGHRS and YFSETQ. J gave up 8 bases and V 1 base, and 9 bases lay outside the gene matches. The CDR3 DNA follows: TGCGCCAGCAGCTTGTTCGGGACAGGGGCTTTGGATTCACCCCTCCACTTT. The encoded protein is CASSLFGTGALDSPLHF.

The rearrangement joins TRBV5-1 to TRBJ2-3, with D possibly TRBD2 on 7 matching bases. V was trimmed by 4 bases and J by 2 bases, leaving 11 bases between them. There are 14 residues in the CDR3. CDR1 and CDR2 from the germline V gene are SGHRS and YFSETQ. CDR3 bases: TGCGCCAGCAGCCCGGGGGGCTACACAGATACGCAGTATTTT. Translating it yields CASSPGGYTDTQYF. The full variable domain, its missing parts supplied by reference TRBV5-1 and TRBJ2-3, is KAGVTQTPRYLIKTRGQQVTLSCSPISGHRSVSWYQQTPGQGLQFLFEYFSETQRNKGNFPGRFSGRQFSNSRSEMNVSTLELGDSALYLCASSPGGYTDTQYFGPGTRLTVL.

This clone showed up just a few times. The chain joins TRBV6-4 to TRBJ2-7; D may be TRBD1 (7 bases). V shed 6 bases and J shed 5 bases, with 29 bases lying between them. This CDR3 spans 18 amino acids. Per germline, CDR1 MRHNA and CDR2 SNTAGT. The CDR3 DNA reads TGTGCCAGCAGATCTCATCCCAGGGGGGCCAGACACCCGAACGAGCAGTACTTC. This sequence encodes CASRSHPRGARHPNEQYF.

CDR3 in amino acids: CASSPPAGGQHEQYF. The CDR3 DNA is TGTGCCAGCTCACCACCGGCGGGGGGGCAGCACGAGCAGTACTTC. The chain is built from TRBV18 and TRBJ2-7, with 9 positions matching TRBD2. V trimming: 0 bases; J trimming: 5 bases; junction bases outside the gene matches: 5. The CDR3 contains 15 residues. Germline CDR1 KGHSH, CDR2 LQKENI. Complete variable domain (other parts from reference TRBV18 and TRBJ2-7): NAGVMQNPRHLVRRRGQEARLRCSPMKGHSHVYWYRQLPEEGLKFMVYLQKENIIDESGMPKERFSAEFPKEGPSILRIQQVVRGDSAAYFCASSPPAGGQHEQYFGPGTRLTVT.

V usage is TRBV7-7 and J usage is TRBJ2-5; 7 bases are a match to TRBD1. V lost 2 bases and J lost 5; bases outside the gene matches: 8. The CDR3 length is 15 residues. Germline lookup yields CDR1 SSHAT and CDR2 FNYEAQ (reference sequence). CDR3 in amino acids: CASSLPTQGMETQYF. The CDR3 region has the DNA TGTGCCAGCAGCTTACCTACACAGGGGATGGAGACCCAGTACTTC.

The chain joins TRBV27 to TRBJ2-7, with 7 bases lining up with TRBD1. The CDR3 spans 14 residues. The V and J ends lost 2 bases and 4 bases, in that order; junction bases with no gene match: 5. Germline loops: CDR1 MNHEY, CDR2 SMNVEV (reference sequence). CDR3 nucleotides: TGTGCCAGCAGTTTAAGACAGGGTTCTTACGAGCAGTACTTC. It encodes CASSLRQGSYEQYF.

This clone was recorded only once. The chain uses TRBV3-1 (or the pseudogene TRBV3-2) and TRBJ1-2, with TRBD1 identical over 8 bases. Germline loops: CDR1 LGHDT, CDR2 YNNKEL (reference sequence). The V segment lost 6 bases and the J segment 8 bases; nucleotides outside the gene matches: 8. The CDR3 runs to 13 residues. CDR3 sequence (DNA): TGTGCCAGCAGGTGGGACAGGCTGGGAGGCTACACCTTC. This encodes CASRWDRLGGYTF.

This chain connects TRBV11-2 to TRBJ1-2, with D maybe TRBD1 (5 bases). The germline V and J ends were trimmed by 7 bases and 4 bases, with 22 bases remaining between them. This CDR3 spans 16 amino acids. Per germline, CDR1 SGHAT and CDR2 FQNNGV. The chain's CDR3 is CASTSSRSWGSYGYTF. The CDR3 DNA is TGTGCCAGCACCTCTTCCCGATCGTGGGGCAGCTATGGCTACACCTTC.